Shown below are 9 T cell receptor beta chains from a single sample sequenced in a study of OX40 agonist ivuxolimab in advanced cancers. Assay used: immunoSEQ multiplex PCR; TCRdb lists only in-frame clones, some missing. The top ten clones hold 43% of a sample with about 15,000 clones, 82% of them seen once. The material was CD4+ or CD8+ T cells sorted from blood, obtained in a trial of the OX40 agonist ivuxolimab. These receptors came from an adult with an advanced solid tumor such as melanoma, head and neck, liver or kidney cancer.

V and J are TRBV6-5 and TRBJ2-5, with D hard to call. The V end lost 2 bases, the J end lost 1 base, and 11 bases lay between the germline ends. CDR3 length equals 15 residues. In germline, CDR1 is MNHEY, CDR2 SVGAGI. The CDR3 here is CASSYRADLQETQYF. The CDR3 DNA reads TGTGCCAGCAGTTACAGGGCAGACCTCCAAGAGACCCAGTACTTC.

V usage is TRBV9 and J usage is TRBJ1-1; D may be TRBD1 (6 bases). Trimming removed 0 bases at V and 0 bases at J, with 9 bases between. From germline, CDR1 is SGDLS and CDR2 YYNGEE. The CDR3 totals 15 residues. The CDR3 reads CASSVGTALNTEAFF. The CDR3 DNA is TGTGCCAGCAGCGTAGGGACAGCCTTGAACACTGAAGCTTTCTTT. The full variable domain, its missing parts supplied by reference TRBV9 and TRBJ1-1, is DSGVTQTPKHLITATGQRVTLRCSPRSGDLSVYWYQQSLDQGLQFLIQYYNGEERAKGNILERFSAQQFPDLHSELNLSSLELGDSALYFCASSVGTALNTEAFFGQGTRLTVV.

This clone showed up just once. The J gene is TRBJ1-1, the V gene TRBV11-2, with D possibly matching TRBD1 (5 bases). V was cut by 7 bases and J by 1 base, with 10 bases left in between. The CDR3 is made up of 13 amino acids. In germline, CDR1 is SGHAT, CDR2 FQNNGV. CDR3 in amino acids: CASTVQANTEAFF. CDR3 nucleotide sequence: TGTGCCAGCACGGTACAGGCGAACACTGAAGCTTTCTTT.

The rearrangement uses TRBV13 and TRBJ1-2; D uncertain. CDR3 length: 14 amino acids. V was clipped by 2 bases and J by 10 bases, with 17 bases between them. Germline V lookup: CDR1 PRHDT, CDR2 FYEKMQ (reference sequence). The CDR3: CASSLRQEIHDYTF. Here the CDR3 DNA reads TGTGCCAGCAGCTTAAGGCAGGAGATACACGACTACACCTTC.

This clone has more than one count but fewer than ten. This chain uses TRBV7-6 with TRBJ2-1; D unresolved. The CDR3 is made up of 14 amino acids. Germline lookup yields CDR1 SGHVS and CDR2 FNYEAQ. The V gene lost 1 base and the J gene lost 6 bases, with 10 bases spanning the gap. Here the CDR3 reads CASSLVGPSNEQFF. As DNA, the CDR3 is TGTGCCAGCAGCTTAGTAGGGCCGAGCAATGAGCAGTTCTTC.

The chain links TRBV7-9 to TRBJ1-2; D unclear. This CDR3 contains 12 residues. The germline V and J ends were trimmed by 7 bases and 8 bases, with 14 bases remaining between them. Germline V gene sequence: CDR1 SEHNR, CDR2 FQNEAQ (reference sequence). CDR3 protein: CASTERVWGYTF. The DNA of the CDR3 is TGTGCCAGCACCGAAAGGGTATGGGGCTACACCTTC.

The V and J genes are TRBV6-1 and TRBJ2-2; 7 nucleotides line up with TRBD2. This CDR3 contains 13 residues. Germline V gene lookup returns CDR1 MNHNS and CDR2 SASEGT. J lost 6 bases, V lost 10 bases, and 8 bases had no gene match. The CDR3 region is CAIRLAAAGELFF. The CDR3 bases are TGTGCCATTCGACTAGCCGCAGCCGGGGAGCTGTTTTTT.

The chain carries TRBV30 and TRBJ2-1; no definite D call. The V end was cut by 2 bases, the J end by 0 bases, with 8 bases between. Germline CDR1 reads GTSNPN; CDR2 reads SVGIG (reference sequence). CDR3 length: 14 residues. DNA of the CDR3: TGTGCCTGGAGTCGGCCGGACTCCTACAATGAGCAGTTCTTC. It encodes CAWSRPDSYNEQFF.

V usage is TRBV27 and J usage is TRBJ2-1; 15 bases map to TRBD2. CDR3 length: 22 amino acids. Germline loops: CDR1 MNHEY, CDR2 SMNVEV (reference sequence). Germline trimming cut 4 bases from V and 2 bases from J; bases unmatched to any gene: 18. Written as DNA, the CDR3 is TGTGCCAGCAGTTCCCTGTTCCCCTTCGGACTAGCGGGAGGGCTAACCTACAATGAGCAGTTCTTC. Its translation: CASSSLFPFGLAGGLTYNEQFF.